The clone carrying this TCR beta chain was seen ten or more times. What it recognizes is unknown. Preparing the TCRbeta library involved the use of unique molecular identifiers. TCRdb re-called the PCR reads through MiXCR, storing one row per CDR3 protein. The sample lists about 17,000 distinct CDR3 sequences, roughly 5.6% occurring once. This entry comes from a study of T-cell reconstitution after alpha-beta-depleted transplantation in children. Study-level findings and limits: In patients about two months after transplant, alpha-beta T cells reportedly arose from several hundred expanded graft clones.

In germline, CDR1 is LNHNV, CDR2 YYDKDF (reference sequence). V lost 2 bases and J 6 bases, leaving 13 bases between the germline ends. The CDR3 totals 15 residues. The genes are TRBV15 and TRBJ1-4, with D maybe TRBD1 (6 bases). The sequence came from a boy between 10 and 17 years old with acute lymphoblastic leukemia, due to receive a stem cell transplant. The sample was PBMCs, taken before TCRalphabeta/CD19-depleted stem cell transplant. CDR3 region: CATSRLGGPDEKLFF. For the CDR3, the DNA is TGTGCCACCAGCAGACTCGGGGGGCCTGATGAAAAACTGTTTTTT.